The clone carrying this T cell receptor beta chain was seen only once. This specimen belongs to a study of cytotoxic CD8 clonotypes in ibrutinib-treated CLL. TCR beta library input comprised about 2 micrograms of genomic DNA from cryopreserved PBMCs. The data were produced by immunoSEQ multiplex PCR, yet TCRdb's version contains in-frame clones alone and is incomplete. This table holds 130,000 to 150,000 clones, 79% found once. CDR3 length: 14 residues. V was pared by 4 bases and J by 4 bases, with 5 bases of the junction left unmatched. In germline, CDR1 is SGHTS, CDR2 YDEGEE. This clonotype originated in a human donor with chronic lymphocytic leukemia. V usage is TRBV5-8 and J usage is TRBJ1-1; 9 bases fit TRBD1. Here the sequenced sample was PBMCs, taken after 12 months of ibrutinib treatment. The CDR3 DNA reads TGTGCCAGCAGCCTAGGACAGGGGAGCACTGAAGCTTTCTTT. It codes for CASSLGQGSTEAFF.